Listed below are T cell receptor beta chains from one sample, sequenced in a study of blood T cell repertoires in COVID-19. Libraries were prepared by immunoSEQ multiplex PCR; TCRdb keeps only in-frame clonotypes and omits some of them. Among 130,000 or so clones listed, roughly 80% were seen once. The sample consisted of peripheral blood. The origin of the receptors is a man aged 60 to 69 with acute or convalescent COVID-19. CDR3s include the opening cysteine and the closing phenylalanine or tryptophan. A D gene is named only where the DNA matches it firmly. A row's size may be missing; if present it is once, few, many or a size class.

v_gene,abundance,d_gene,j_gene,CDR3aa,CDR3nt
TRBV7-8,.,.,TRBJ1-3,CASSLPGSGNTIYF,TGTGCCAGCAGCTTACCCGGGTCTGGAAACACCATATATTTT
TRBV9,.,.,TRBJ1-5,CASSVDSSNQPQHF,TGTGCCAGCAGCGTGGACAGTAGCAATCAGCCCCAGCATTTT
TRBV5-1,.,.,TRBJ2-1,CASRTELWSDEQFF,TGCGCCAGCAGAACGGAGCTATGGTCGGATGAGCAGTTCTTC
TRBV19,once,TRBD1,TRBJ2-1,CASRGQASYNEQFF,TGTGCCAGTAGGGGACAGGCCTCCTACAATGAGCAGTTCTTC
TRBV10-3,.,TRBD1,TRBJ2-7,CAISDLPDRGYEQYF,TGTGCCATCAGTGATTTACCGGACAGGGGATACGAGCAGTACTTC
TRBV4-1,.,TRBD1,TRBJ1-2,CASSPGQGWGYTF,TGCGCCAGCAGCCCGGGACAGGGATGGGGCTACACCTTC
TRBV15,few,.,TRBJ2-6,CATSRERRSGANVLTF,TGTGCCACCAGCAGAGAAAGGAGATCTGGGGCCAACGTCCTGACTTTC
TRBV2,.,.,TRBJ1-5,CASSEGGLPGNQPQHF,TGTGCCAGCAGTGAAGGGGGCCTTCCTGGCAATCAGCCCCAGCATTTT
TRBV15,.,.,TRBJ2-7,CATSRAPTGYEQYF,TGTGCCACCAGCAGAGCCCCTACAGGCTACGAGCAGTACTTC
TRBV2,.,TRBD2,TRBJ2-3,CASRAAGATRDTQYF,TGTGCCAGCAGAGCAGCGGGAGCAACGAGAGATACGCAGTATTTT
TRBV11-2,.,.,TRBJ1-1,CASSLRGLLKNTEAFF,TGTGCCAGCAGCCTCCGAGGACTCCTCAAAAACACTGAAGCTTTCTTT
TRBV29-1,.,TRBD1,TRBJ2-5,CSVRSSGGGETQYF,TGCAGCGTTCGGAGCTCAGGGGGCGGCGAGACCCAGTACTTC
TRBV6-1,.,.,TRBJ2-2,CASSEQGYSNTGELFF,TGTGCCAGCAGTGAACAGGGATATTCGAACACCGGGGAGCTGTTTTTT
TRBV28,.,TRBD1,TRBJ1-5,CASSLWLGQGIQPQHF,TGTGCCAGCAGTTTATGGTTGGGACAGGGGATTCAGCCCCAGCATTTT
TRBV3-1/TRBV3-2,.,TRBD2,TRBJ2-5,CASSPPRGGQETQYF,TGTGCCAGCAGCCCCCCGCGGGGGGGCCAAGAGACCCAGTACTTC
TRBV5-1,.,TRBD1,TRBJ1-3,CASTTGVATGNTIYF,TGCGCCAGCACCACAGGGGTGGCAACTGGAAACACCATATATTTT
TRBV6-5,.,TRBD1,TRBJ2-7,CASSYRDRGPYEQYF,TGTGCCAGCAGTTACAGGGACAGGGGTCCCTACGAGCAGTACTTC
TRBV5-6,.,.,TRBJ1-1,CASSLKQGATEAFF,TGTGCCAGCAGCTTAAAACAGGGCGCCACTGAAGCTTTCTTT
TRBV9,.,.,TRBJ2-5,CASSVPGSETQYF,TGTGCCAGCAGCGTACCGGGGTCCGAGACCCAGTACTTC
TRBV3-1/TRBV3-2,once,.,TRBJ1-2,CASSQEHAVYYGYTF,TGTGCCAGCAGCCAAGAGCACGCAGTGTACTATGGCTACACCTTC
TRBV5-1,.,.,TRBJ1-3,CASSLGASPRSGNTIYF,TGCGCCAGCAGCTTGGGGGCCAGTCCCCGCTCTGGAAACACCATATATTTT
TRBV6-5,.,.,TRBJ1-5,CASGEHSNQPQHF,TGTGCCAGCGGAGAACATAGCAATCAGCCCCAGCATTTT
TRBV5-5,.,TRBD1,TRBJ2-5,CASSERQGVKQETQYF,TGTGCCAGCAGCGAAAGACAGGGGGTAAAGCAAGAGACCCAGTACTTC
TRBV6-5,few,TRBD1,TRBJ2-7,CASSDRGLDPYEQYF,TGTGCCAGCAGCGACAGGGGGTTAGATCCCTACGAGCAGTACTTC
TRBV12-3/TRBV12-4,.,.,TRBJ2-1,CASRWSYEQFF,TGTGCCAGCAGATGGAGCTATGAGCAGTTCTTC
TRBV19,.,TRBD2,TRBJ2-4,CASSNPGLAGAKNIQYF,TGTGCCAGTAGTAACCCGGGACTAGCGGGAGCCAAAAACATTCAGTACTTC
TRBV6-1,.,.,TRBJ2-5,CASSEARLSGETQYF,TGTGCCAGCAGTGAAGCGCGCCTAAGCGGGGAGACCCAGTACTTC
TRBV6-5,.,.,TRBJ2-1,CASSSVGSEQFF,TGTGCCAGCAGTTCAGTGGGGAGTGAGCAGTTCTTC
TRBV18,once,TRBD2,TRBJ2-7,CASALREGMEQYF,TGTGCCAGCGCTCTACGGGAGGGTATGGAGCAGTACTTC
TRBV11-2,.,.,TRBJ2-5,CASSALWPSALGETQYF,TGTGCCAGCAGCGCACTCTGGCCTAGCGCCTTGGGGGAGACCCAGTACTTC
TRBV5-1,.,.,TRBJ2-7,CASSKGQGATSGRRYF,TGCGCCAGCAGCAAGGGACAGGGGGCCACTAGCGGGAGGCGGTACTTC
TRBV2,.,.,TRBJ1-2,CASSEISQGTRGYTF,TGTGCCAGCAGTGAAATATCGCAGGGGACGCGTGGCTACACCTTC
TRBV5-1,few,TRBD1,TRBJ2-7,CASRYGQGDYEQYF,TGCGCCAGCAGGTACGGACAGGGGGACTACGAGCAGTACTTC
TRBV19,.,.,TRBJ1-1,CASSMVGDTEAFF,TGTGCCAGTAGTATGGTTGGAGACACTGAAGCTTTCTTT
TRBV5-6,.,.,TRBJ1-1,CASSRLEGSFTEAFF,TGTGCCAGCAGTCGCCTTGAGGGTAGCTTTACTGAAGCTTTCTTT
TRBV29-1,.,.,TRBJ1-1,CSVGSGQGTEAFF,TGCAGCGTGGGTAGTGGGCAGGGAACTGAAGCTTTCTTT
TRBV11-2,few,.,TRBJ2-7,CASSLQTSYEQYF,TGTGCCAGCAGCTTACAGACTTCCTACGAGCAGTACTTC
TRBV2,.,.,TRBJ2-6,CASTRQEPSGANVLTF,TGTGCCAGCACCCGACAGGAGCCCTCTGGGGCCAACGTCCTGACTTTC
TRBV14,.,.,TRBJ1-6,CASSQVAGTLHF,TGTGCCAGCAGCCAAGTGGCCGGGACCCTCCACTTT
TRBV5-1,.,.,TRBJ1-2,CASSLGSGYTF,TGCGCCAGCAGCTTGGGGAGTGGCTACACCTTC
TRBV27,.,TRBD2,TRBJ2-3,CASSLVYTSGGAGTDTQYF,TGTGCCAGCAGTTTGGTGTATACTAGCGGGGGGGCTGGCACAGATACGCAGTATTTT
TRBV24-1,once,.,TRBJ2-2,CATSDSQGTGELFF,TGTGCCACCAGTGATTCACAGGGAACCGGGGAGCTGTTTTTT
TRBV10-3,.,TRBD1,TRBJ1-6,CAISLRTGSNSPLHF,TGTGCCATCAGCTTAAGGACAGGTTCGAATTCACCCCTCCACTTT
TRBV9,.,TRBD2,TRBJ2-2,CARRGAGGNTGELFF,TGTGCCCGCCGCGGGGCGGGGGGTAACACCGGGGAGCTGTTTTTT
TRBV6-5,once,.,TRBJ1-1,CASSSPRGNTEAFF,TGTGCCAGCAGTTCCCCCCGAGGGAACACTGAAGCTTTCTTT
TRBV29-1,.,.,TRBJ1-5,CSVLEGGQNQPQHF,TGCAGCGTTCTCGAGGGGGGGCAGAATCAGCCCCAGCATTTT
TRBV10-3,.,TRBD2,TRBJ2-1,CAIMGTSGSGNEQFF,TGTGCCATCATGGGGACTAGCGGGAGCGGCAATGAGCAGTTCTTC
TRBV19,.,TRBD2,TRBJ2-1,CASNTESGGNNEQFF,TGTGCCAGTAACACAGAAAGCGGGGGGAACAATGAGCAGTTCTTC
TRBV12-3/TRBV12-4,.,.,TRBJ1-2,CASSPDVYGYTF,TGTGCCAGCAGCCCAGATGTCTATGGCTACACCTTC
TRBV28,.,TRBD1,TRBJ2-5,CASGTGAATTQETQYF,TGTGCCAGCGGGACAGGAGCCGCCACAACCCAAGAGACCCAGTACTTC
TRBV29-1,.,TRBD1,TRBJ1-1,CSARSGTGWTEAFF,TGCAGCGCCCGTTCGGGGACAGGGTGGACTGAAGCTTTCTTT
TRBV6-4,.,TRBD2,TRBJ2-1,CASSDRLAGVNEQFF,TGTGCCAGCAGTGACAGACTAGCGGGAGTGAATGAGCAGTTCTTC
TRBV5-1,.,.,TRBJ2-2,CASSPRTQNTGELFF,TGCGCCAGCAGCCCCCGGACACAGAACACCGGGGAGCTGTTTTTT
TRBV11-3,.,TRBD1,TRBJ2-3,CASSPRPGQGPIDTQYF,TGTGCCAGCAGCCCTCGGCCGGGACAGGGTCCAATAGATACGCAGTATTTT
TRBV5-1,.,.,TRBJ2-4,CASSVLGWEAKNIQYF,TGCGCCAGCAGTGTCTTGGGGTGGGAGGCCAAAAACATTCAGTACTTC
TRBV6-5,few,TRBD1,TRBJ1-2,CASTPRGQGVDGYTF,TGTGCCAGCACCCCTCGGGGACAGGGGGTTGATGGCTACACCTTC
TRBV30,.,.,TRBJ2-2,CAWNLGGELFF,TGTGCCTGGAATCTCGGCGGGGAGCTGTTTTTT
TRBV3-1/TRBV3-2,.,TRBD2,TRBJ2-1,CASSLSGGSYNEQFF,TGTGCCAGCAGTCTGAGCGGGGGCTCCTACAATGAGCAGTTCTTC
TRBV19,.,.,TRBJ2-1,CASSIDWRADEQFF,TGTGCCAGTAGTATAGACTGGCGCGCGGATGAGCAGTTCTTC
TRBV29-1,.,.,TRBJ1-2,CSVTGNYGYTF,TGCAGCGTTACAGGGAACTATGGCTACACCTTC